These 25 T cell receptor beta chains share one sample of origin, sequenced in a study of molecular identifiers for immune sequencing clone quantification. TCRdb called the PCR reads again in MiXCR, with one record for every CDR3 protein. The sample has under 350,000 distinct CDR3 sequences; 24% are singletons. The specimen sequenced was naive CD8+ T cells from blood, with Jurkat cell RNA spiked in. The subset here: FACS-sorted CD8+CD4-CCR7+CD45RA+ naive T cells. The receptors here all came from a human donor in good health. Some libraries in this study had Jurkat cell RNA spiked in.

In regard to this clonotype: The conserved phenylalanine or tryptophan is not found at the CDR3 terminus, so this likely reflects a read error. The chain carries TRBV4-3 and TRBJ2-7; tentatively, D is TRBD1 or TRBD2 (5 bases each). The CDR3 is made up of 15 amino acids. V was shortened by 1 base and J by 6 bases, with 16 bases between the two germline ends. Germline CDR1 is LGHNA and CDR2 is YSLEER. CDR3: CASSQVFAGTVEQYC. The CDR3 region has the DNA TGCGCCAGCAGCCAAGTGTTTGCCGGGACGGTCGAGCAGTACTGC.

The sample holds many counts of this clonotype. This chain links TRBV7-2 with TRBJ1-1; D unclear. Deletions cut 7 bases from V and 8 bases from J, with 11 bases between. Germline values: CDR1 SGHTA, CDR2 FQGNSA. The CDR3 totals 11 residues. The CDR3: CASTNQREAFF. The CDR3 coding sequence is TGTGCCAGCACCAATCAACGAGAAGCTTTCTTT.

Remarks on this clonotype: The junction departs from the called germline gene at one end, perhaps through a read error. The genes are TRBV19 and TRBJ2-2; maybe TRBD2 (5 bases). Germline-derived CDR1 and CDR2 are LNHDA and SQIVND (reference sequence). This CDR3 spans 12 amino acids. CDR3 sequence (DNA): TGTGCCAGTACCTCGTACACCGGGGAGCTGGTTTTT. This encodes CASTSYTGELVF.

Worth noting for this clonotype: Relative to the germline gene, one junction end is altered; a read error may explain this. The chain joins TRBV7-9 to TRBJ2-5, with unresolved D. The germline V gene encodes CDR1 SEHNR and CDR2 FQNEAQ (reference sequence). The CDR3 is 13 amino acids. CDR3 residues: CAGSARIQETQYF. CDR3 in DNA: TGTGCCGGCAGCGCCAGAATCCAAGAGACCCAGTACTTC.

This chain joins TRBV28 and TRBJ2-5; D perhaps matches TRBD2 (7 bases). Between the trimmed V and J ends, which lost 6 bases and 4 bases, there was a span of 21 bases. Germline loops: CDR1 MDHEN, CDR2 SYDVKM. The CDR3 consists of 16 residues. As DNA, the CDR3 is TGTGCCAGCAGCCCCGCCGGGGGGCAGGTCGGAGAGACCCAGTACTTC. Protein: CASSPAGGQVGETQYF.

This clonotype was counted ten times or more. The chain links TRBV11-2 to TRBJ2-1, with 8 bases aligning to TRBD2. From germline, CDR1 is SGHAT and CDR2 FQNNGV. Trimming cost V 2 bases and J 2 bases; bases outside gene matches: 2. This CDR3 has 15 amino acids. In nucleotides, the CDR3 is TGTGCCAGCAGCTTAACGGGACTAGCCTACAATGAGCAGTTCTTC. It specifies CASSLTGLAYNEQFF.

The sample holds a few counts of this clonotype. The chain joins TRBV4-1 to TRBJ1-2; no reliable D call. Trimming shortened V by 0 bases and J by 1 base, and 6 bases separated the two germline ends. This CDR3 spans 14 amino acids. Germline V lookup: CDR1 MGHRA, CDR2 YSYEKL. The CDR3 nucleotides read TGCGCCAGCAGCCAAGAAGCTCGTAACTATGGCTACACCTTC. It specifies CASSQEARNYGYTF.

The chain uses TRBV4-3 and TRBJ2-7, with 7 positions matching TRBD1. CDR3 length equals 14 residues. Per germline, CDR1 LGHNA and CDR2 YSLEER. Trimming cost V 1 base and J 4 bases; bases outside gene matches: 4. The CDR3 here is CASSQGDREYEQYF. The CDR3 DNA reads TGCGCCAGCAGCCAAGGGGACAGAGAATACGAGCAGTACTTC.

The sample holds a few counts of this clonotype. V gene TRBV28 combines with J gene TRBJ2-5; D may be TRBD1 or TRBD2 (6 bases each). The CDR3 consists of 14 residues. Trimming pared 4 bases from V and 3 bases from J, leaving 12 bases between. Germline V gives CDR1 MDHEN, CDR2 SYDVKM. The CDR3 sequence is CASSSPGAEETQYF. The CDR3 DNA reads as TGTGCCAGCAGTTCCCCGGGGGCGGAAGAGACCCAGTACTTC.

A note on this clonotype: Germline is not matched at one junction end, which may reflect a read error. The chain joins TRBV7-7 to TRBJ1-1; D remains ambiguous. The CDR3 length is 13 residues. Germline values: CDR1 SSHAT, CDR2 FNYEAQ (reference sequence). The CDR3 spells CASNLGRGTEAFF. In nucleotides, the CDR3 is TGTGCCAGCAACTTAGGTCGGGGTACTGAAGCTTTCTTT.

Notes on this clonotype: Given a much more abundant clone one base away, this may be a read error. The chain couples TRBV7-9 to TRBJ2-6; the D is unclear. Per the germline V gene, CDR1 is SEHNR and CDR2 is FQNEAQ (reference sequence). V was pared by 11 bases and J by 3 bases, with 14 bases between. The CDR3 contains 14 residues. This CDR3 reads CAGVRSIGANVLTF. CDR3 in DNA: TGTGCCGGGGTGAGGAGCATTGGGGCCAACGTCCTGACTTTC.

Many counts were recorded for this clonotype. This chain uses TRBV29-1 with TRBJ2-1; 10 nucleotides align to TRBD1. The CDR3 covers 13 residues. Germline lookup yields CDR1 SQVTM and CDR2 ANQGSEA. V trimming: 6 bases; J trimming: 8 bases; junction bases outside the gene matches: 7. The DNA for the CDR3 is TGCAGCGTGATACCGGGACAGGGGTATGAGCAGTTCTTC. This gives the protein CSVIPGQGYEQFF.

This clonotype was counted a few times. This chain links TRBV4-3 with TRBJ2-7; TRBD2 matches 9 bases. Germline values: CDR1 LGHNA, CDR2 YSLEER. V lost 4 bases to trimming and J lost 5 bases; unmatched junction nucleotides: 9. The CDR3 totals 15 residues. CDR3 in DNA: TGCGCCAGCAGCCTAGCCCAGCGGGAGGTCAACGAGCAGTACTTC. Encoded protein: CASSLAQREVNEQYF.

This clonotype was detected many times. The CDR3 spells CSAHTGEEYEQYF. CDR3 nucleotide sequence: TGCAGTGCACATACAGGGGAGGAGTACGAGCAGTACTTC. J is TRBJ2-7 and V is TRBV20-1; a possible D gene is TRBD1 (7 bases). Trimming stripped 6 bases from V and 4 bases from J, with 16 bases between. CDR1 is DFQATT and CDR2 is SNEGSKA in the germline V gene (reference sequence). This CDR3 has 13 residues.

Concerning this clonotype itself: This may come from a read error, since a much larger clone is one base off. Because it lacks the conserved phenylalanine or tryptophan at the end, this CDR3 is likely a read error. V usage is TRBV20-1 and J usage is TRBJ2-1, with D tentatively TRBD1 or TRBD2 (5 bases each). Germline CDR1 DFQATT, CDR2 SNEGSKA (reference sequence). This CDR3 region has 11 residues. V lost 3 bases to trimming and J lost 7 bases, with 7 bases between them. The CDR3: CSARWGNEQFL. Written as DNA, the CDR3 is TGCAGTGCTAGGTGGGGGAATGAGCAGTTCTTA.

About this clonotype: Germline and junction disagree at one end, which may indicate a read error. This chain links TRBV11-2 with TRBJ2-3, with D possibly called TRBD1 or TRBD2 (5 bases each). Germline lookup yields CDR1 SGHAT and CDR2 FQNNGV. This CDR3 is built from 16 residues. The CDR3 reads CASSGPGPVFLDTEYF. DNA of the CDR3: TGTGCCAGCAGCGGTCCGGGACCCGTATTTTTGGATACGGAGTATTTT.

V and J are TRBV7-2 and TRBJ2-7; 14 positions agree with TRBD2. There are 17 residues in the CDR3. J gave up 6 bases and V 5 bases, and 12 bases lay outside the gene matches. The germline V gene encodes CDR1 SGHTA and CDR2 FQGNSA. The CDR3 DNA is TGTGCCAGCAGCCAAGGACTAGCGGGAGGCCCGACTTTCGAGCAGTACTTC. Its protein is CASSQGLAGGPTFEQYF.

The V and J genes are TRBV18 and TRBJ2-7, with 11 bases that match TRBD1. After removal of 0 bases from V and 4 bases from J, the junction contained 2 bases not matched to a gene. Germline V lookup: CDR1 KGHSH, CDR2 LQKENI. The CDR3 extends over 15 amino acids. The CDR3 nucleotides read TGTGCCAGCTCACCACCGGGGACAGGGGGATACGAGCAGTACTTC. It is translated as CASSPPGTGGYEQYF.

The V call is TRBV13, the J call TRBJ2-3; no reliable D call. The germline V gene has CDR1 PRHDT and CDR2 FYEKMQ (reference sequence). The CDR3 consists of 18 residues. V was pared by 4 bases and J by 0 bases, with 20 bases between. CDR3 amino acids: CASSSGRVHLASTDTQYF. CDR3 DNA: TGTGCCAGCAGCTCCGGCAGAGTTCACCTTGCTAGCACAGATACGCAGTATTTT.

This clonotype was observed once. One end of the junction is discordant with germline, which a read error may explain. This chain uses TRBV29-1 with TRBJ1-1; 8 bases match TRBD1. The CDR3 sequence is 14 residues long. Germline lookup yields CDR1 SQVTM and CDR2 ANQGSEA. The CDR3 nucleotides are TGCAGCGTTATAGGACAGGGTATGAACACTGAAGCTTCCTTT. Its protein is CSVIGQGMNTEASF. The variable domain in full, completed from reference TRBV29-1 and TRBJ1-1, reads SAVISQKPSRDICQRGTSLTIQCQVDSQVTMMFWYRQQPGQSLTLIATANQGSEATYESGFVIDKFPISRPNLTFSTLTVSNMSPEDSSIYLCSVIGQGMNTEASFGQGTRLTVV.

This clonotype has only a few counts. No conserved phenylalanine or tryptophan ends this CDR3, so it is likely a read error. The V and J genes are TRBV5-3 and TRBJ1-1; 7 positions agree with TRBD1. TRBV5-3 belongs to the ORF category, with a function that is uncertain. The V gene end was trimmed by 8 bases and the J gene end by 0 bases; junction bases not matched to a gene: 10. The CDR3 totals 15 residues. The CDR3 nucleotides read TGTGCCAGCAGCCCGATGACAGGGCTGAACACTGAAGCTTTCCTT. This encodes CASSPMTGLNTEAFL.

This clonotype came up many times. In nucleotides, the CDR3 is TGTGCCAGCAGCTCACTAGCGGAGCAGAGCACAGATACGCAGTATTTT. It codes for CASSSLAEQSTDTQYF. The genes are TRBV7-9 and TRBJ2-3; the match to TRBD2 covers 8 bases. The CDR3 is made up of 16 amino acids. Germline-derived CDR1 and CDR2 are SEHNR and FQNEAQ (reference sequence). V lost 4 bases, J lost 0 bases, and 6 bases stayed unmatched.

The rearrangement links TRBV7-9 to TRBJ2-3; tentatively, D is TRBD2 (6 bases). This CDR3 has 16 residues. V lost 5 bases and J 8 bases, leaving 23 bases between the germline ends. Looked up from germline, CDR1 is SEHNR and CDR2 is FQNEAQ (reference sequence). CDR3 nucleotides: TGTGCCAGCAGCAACCTGCGGGTAGCGGCAAGGGGTACGCAGTATTTT. It encodes CASSNLRVAARGTQYF.

As to this clonotype: A much larger clonotype is one base distant, so this may be a read error. The genes are TRBV12-3 or TRBV12-4 and TRBJ1-1; D is possibly TRBD1 (5 bases). The V end was cut by 3 bases, the J end by 7 bases, with 21 bases between. The CDR3 runs to 16 residues. The CDR3 protein is CASSLSRDPPPLEAFF. Here the CDR3 DNA reads TGTGCCAGCAGTTTGAGTAGGGACCCTCCCCCACTTGAAGCTTTCTTT.

This clonotype appeared a few times. V and J are TRBV27 and TRBJ1-5; TRBD1 might be the D (6 bases). The CDR3 spans 14 residues. CDR1 MNHEY and CDR2 SMNVEV come from the germline V gene (reference sequence). The V end was cut by 3 bases, the J end by 6 bases, with 12 bases between. The CDR3 loop reads CASSFTGSGQPQHF. The CDR3 DNA reads TGTGCCAGCAGTTTCACAGGGTCGGGTCAGCCCCAGCATTTT.